The rows below give T cell receptor beta chains drawn from one sample of a study of blood T cell repertoires in COVID-19. Sequenced by immunoSEQ multiplex PCR; TCRdb stores in-frame clones only, minus some. The table lists 250,000 to 300,000 clones, around 90% of them singletons. The source material was peripheral blood. The receptors were gathered from a woman aged 45-59 years who had recovered from COVID-19. CDR3s include the opening cysteine and the closing phenylalanine or tryptophan.

v_gene	j_gene	CDR3aa
TRBV2	TRBJ1-1	CASSGFQQDTEAFF
TRBV30	TRBJ1-2	CAWSLNRGYGYTF
TRBV6-6	TRBJ1-2	CATYNQGIYTF
TRBV30	TRBJ1-2	CAWSDTGWYGYTF
TRBV6-2/TRBV6-3	TRBJ1-2	CASSYQPSGYTF
TRBV7-9	TRBJ1-1	CASSLAAGKNTEAFF
TRBV21-1	TRBJ1-2	CASSTQGAGYTF
TRBV10-3	TRBJ1-2	CAISEDRDTPYGYTF
TRBV28	TRBJ1-5	CASSLRGYQPQHF
TRBV7-9	TRBJ1-5	CASSFGGGQPQHF